The entry below gives a single TCR beta chain sequence along with its context. This CDR3 has 13 amino acids. The V gene end was trimmed by 5 bases and the J gene end by 6 bases; junction bases not matched to a gene: 3. CDR1 is SGHNT, CDR2 YENEEA, per germline. These data come from a study of patients and donors after allogeneic stem cell transplantation. One entry per CDR3 protein results from TCRdb running MiXCR on the RT-PCR reads. The sample contains 900,000 to 1,000,000 distinct CDR3 sequences, roughly 18% of which appear only once. The chain employs TRBV11-3 and TRBJ2-4, with 8 bases lining up with TRBD1. The sequence derives from a human donor who was either an allogeneic HSCT recipient or a stem cell or donor lymphocyte infusion donor (not recorded which). It is not recorded whose cells these are; they may come from a transplant donor. Sequencing was done on a sample of blood, either unsorted or a sorted T cell fraction (not recorded which). The CDR3 DNA reads as TGTGCCAGCAGCACCACAGGGGGAAACATTCAGTACTTC. Translation: CASSTTGGNIQYF.